Here is one T cell receptor (beta chain) with its context. This specimen includes other DNA sequences encoding the same CDR3. Original handling: Reference gene primer amplification gave estimated nucleated cell counts. TCRdb's copy holds only in-frame clones and misses some; the assay was immunoSEQ multiplex PCR. V, J and clone size reflect that table, while D and trimming were determined from the DNA. Of 180,000 or so clones in the sample, 75% to 90% are singletons; the top ten hold 6.5% to 8.5%. These data belong to a study of blood T cell repertoires in COVID-19. Study context: Whether acute or convalescent, the COVID-19 samples came from the United States, Italy and Spain. The cDNA or gDNA used as material had been derived from T cells, B-cell-depleted T cells, or PBMCs.

Sequencing was done on a sample of peripheral blood. This TCR came from a woman in her thirties or forties with COVID-19, enrolled during active disease.

The DNA of the CDR3 is TGCGCCAGCTCGTTGCGGGGGGCTAGCACAGATACGCAGTATTTT. This gives the protein CASSLRGASTDTQYF. The chain employs TRBV5-1 and TRBJ2-3; 8 bases map to TRBD2. V was pared by 7 bases and J by 0 bases, with 7 bases of the junction left unmatched. Germline lookup yields CDR1 SGHRS and CDR2 YFSETQ. The CDR3 has 15 amino acids. The complete variable domain, with remaining parts taken from reference TRBV5-1 and TRBJ2-3, reads KAGVTQTPRYLIKTRGQQVTLSCSPISGHRSVSWYQQTPGQGLQFLFEYFSETQRNKGNFPGRFSGRQFSNSRSEMNVSTLELGDSALYLCASSLRGASTDTQYFGPGTRLTVL.